One and the same sample provided the 30 T cell receptor beta chains below, sequenced in a study of T cell changes during pregnancy in multiple sclerosis. Profiling relied on immunoSEQ multiplex PCR, and the TCRdb table lists in-frame clones only, not all of them. The table includes tens of thousands of clones, 80% to 90% detected once. The specimen was CD8+ T cells from peripheral blood mononuclear cells, collected in the second trimester of pregnancy. All receptors derive from a female donor with multiple sclerosis, enrolled in a pregnancy study.

V usage is TRBV10-3 and J usage is TRBJ1-1; D remains ambiguous. The CDR3 totals 12 residues. From germline, CDR1 is ENHRY and CDR2 SYGVKD. V was shortened by 4 bases and J by 0 bases, with 3 bases between the two germline ends. The CDR3 region is CAISVMNTEAFF. The CDR3 bases are TGTGCCATCAGTGTTATGAACACTGAAGCTTTCTTT.

The chain uses TRBV6-1 and TRBJ1-5, with D maybe TRBD1 (6 bases). The V gene lost 3 bases and the J gene lost 3 bases, with 12 bases spanning the gap. The germline gives CDR1 MNHNS, CDR2 SASEGT. CDR3 length: 15 residues. The CDR3 spells CASSDLQGVNQPQHF. Written as DNA, the CDR3 is TGTGCCAGCAGTGATTTACAGGGAGTCAATCAGCCCCAGCATTTT.

The V gene is TRBV7-2, the J gene TRBJ2-5; 9 nucleotides line up with TRBD2. Germline CDR1 reads SGHTA; CDR2 reads FQGNSA. The CDR3 has 17 amino acids. V lost 5 bases and J lost 2; bases outside the gene matches: 12. The CDR3, as DNA: TGTGCCAGCAGCCCCTCCCGGCTAGCGGGACTTCAAGAGACCCAGTACTTC. Amino acids: CASSPSRLAGLQETQYF. Combining the CDR3 with reference TRBV7-2 and TRBJ2-5 gives the whole variable domain GAGVSQSPSNKVTEKGKDVELRCDPISGHTALYWYRQSLGQGLEFLIYFQGNSAPDKSGLPSDRFSAERTGGSVSTLTIQRTQQEDSAVYLCASSPSRLAGLQETQYFGPGTRLLVL.

The V and J genes are TRBV11-2 and TRBJ1-2, with 9 bases aligning to TRBD1. The CDR3 is 15 amino acids. The germline V gene encodes CDR1 SGHAT and CDR2 FQNNGV. Trimming cost V 2 bases and J 6 bases; bases outside gene matches: 7. The CDR3 reads CASSLSGTGSDGYTF. Written as DNA, the CDR3 is TGTGCCAGCAGCTTATCCGGGACAGGGTCGGATGGCTACACCTTC.

This chain connects TRBV11-3 to TRBJ2-5; D gene ambiguous. The CDR3 runs to 15 residues. Per germline, CDR1 SGHNT and CDR2 YENEEA. V dropped 5 bases and J dropped 0 bases, with 13 bases sitting between them. The CDR3 region has the DNA TGTGCCAGCAGCCAACCGAGGAATTACCAAGAGACCCAGTACTTC. Translating gives CASSQPRNYQETQYF.

The chain recombines TRBV4-3 with TRBJ2-3, with 7 bases that match TRBD2. V lost 2 bases to trimming and J lost 2 bases; unmatched junction nucleotides: 7. The CDR3 length is 16 residues. Germline V CDR1 and CDR2: LGHNA, YSLEER. The CDR3 region is CASSQLTSDPTDTQYF. The CDR3 DNA sequence: TGCGCCAGCAGCCAACTAACTAGCGACCCCACAGATACGCAGTATTTT.

The chain couples TRBV7-2 to TRBJ2-7; 11 nucleotides agree with TRBD2. The V gene end was trimmed by 1 base and the J gene end by 3 bases; junction bases not matched to a gene: 11. This CDR3 is built from 18 residues. Looked up from germline, CDR1 is SGHTA and CDR2 is FQGNSA. CDR3 in DNA: TGTGCCAGCAGCTTAGGGGTGGGACTAGCGGTAAGGGGCTACGAGCAGTACTTC. Residues: CASSLGVGLAVRGYEQYF.

A single count supports this clone. This chain connects TRBV7-9 to TRBJ2-3, with D perhaps matching TRBD1 (5 bases). Trimming took 3 bases from V and 7 from J, leaving 14 bases between them. The CDR3 has 14 residues. Germline V gives CDR1 SEHNR, CDR2 FQNEAQ (reference sequence). CDR3 sequence (DNA): TGTGCCAGCAGCTTTCAGGGATCAGCATATACGCAGTATTTT. Amino acids: CASSFQGSAYTQYF.

The rearrangement joins TRBV7-9 to TRBJ1-1; D is unclear. Germline-derived CDR1 and CDR2 are SEHNR and FQNEAQ (reference sequence). The length of the CDR3 is 14 residues. Trimming took 5 bases from V and 3 from J, leaving 13 bases between them. CDR3 bases: TGTGCCAGCAGCACAGACGTCCAGGACACTGAAGCTTTCTTT. This codes for CASSTDVQDTEAFF.

The V gene is TRBV2, the J gene TRBJ1-6; no reliable D call. The length of the CDR3 is 15 residues. Germline V lookup: CDR1 SNHLY, CDR2 FYNNEI. V shed 4 bases and J shed 0 bases, with 7 bases lying between them. Written as DNA, the CDR3 is TGTGCCAGCAGTGCCGGGTCCTCCTATAATTCACCCCTCCACTTT. Protein sequence: CASSAGSSYNSPLHF.

This rearrangement joins TRBV14 to TRBJ2-1, with 9 bases matching TRBD2. V lost 4 bases to trimming and J lost 4 bases; unmatched junction nucleotides: 8. This CDR3 has 16 residues. Germline-derived CDR1 and CDR2 are SGHDN and FVKESK. The CDR3 spells CASSLIAGVTYNEQFF. The CDR3 nucleotides read TGTGCCAGCAGCCTAATAGCGGGGGTAACTTACAATGAGCAGTTCTTC.

The chain employs TRBV10-3 and TRBJ1-5; 9 nucleotides match TRBD1. Germline trimming cut 0 bases from V and 7 bases from J; bases unmatched to any gene: 7. The CDR3 spans 16 residues. Germline V lookup: CDR1 ENHRY, CDR2 SYGVKD. This CDR3 is CAISESGTGGRQPQHF. The CDR3 region has the DNA TGTGCCATCAGTGAGTCGGGCACAGGGGGCCGACAGCCCCAGCATTTT.

The chain joins TRBV9 to TRBJ1-2, with D tentatively TRBD1 (5 bases). Germline CDR1 reads SGDLS; CDR2 reads YYNGEE. Between the trimmed V and J ends, which lost 4 bases and 7 bases, there was a span of 11 bases. This CDR3 comprises 12 residues. CDR3 DNA sequence: TGTGCCAGCAGCATCGGGGGTACTGGCTACACCTTC. The encoded protein is CASSIGGTGYTF.

The CDR3 DNA follows: TGCGCCAGCAGCCAAGGTCTAGTTACAACCGAAGAGACCCAGTACTTC. Translated: CASSQGLVTTEETQYF. J is TRBJ2-5 and V is TRBV4-1; no clear D. Germline CDR1 MGHRA, CDR2 YSYEKL. V was cut by 1 base and J by 3 bases, with 15 bases left in between. The CDR3 has 16 residues.

The chain employs TRBV27 and TRBJ1-2, with 7 nucleotides matching TRBD1. Germline trimming cut 9 bases from V and 5 bases from J; bases unmatched to any gene: 15. This CDR3 has 15 residues. Germline-derived CDR1 and CDR2 are MNHEY and SMNVEV (reference sequence). The CDR3 bases are TGTGCCAGTCGCCAGACAGGGAGGCTGGGGTATGGCTACACCTTC. It codes for CASRQTGRLGYGYTF.

The chain joins TRBV7-2 to TRBJ2-5, with D possibly matching TRBD2 (5 bases). Germline V gene sequence: CDR1 SGHTA, CDR2 FQGNSA. CDR3 length equals 15 residues. Trimming shortened V by 5 bases and J by 4 bases, and 17 bases separated the two germline ends. The CDR3 DNA sequence: TGTGCCAGCAGCCAAGAGGGTTGGTCATCAGAGACCCAGTACTTC. This sequence encodes CASSQEGWSSETQYF.

The V call is TRBV16, the J call TRBJ2-7; tentatively, D is TRBD1 (6 bases). V was clipped by 0 bases and J by 3 bases, with 15 bases between them. The CDR3 is made up of 16 amino acids. The germline CDR1 and CDR2 sequences are KGHSY and FQNENV. This CDR3 is CASSQSDRTIFYEQYF. The CDR3 DNA sequence: TGTGCCAGCAGCCAATCCGACAGGACCATCTTCTACGAGCAGTACTTC.

Written as DNA, the CDR3 is TGTGCCAGCATCCTCTTCCTGGGGAGTGTGACTGAAGCTTTCTTT. This gives the protein CASILFLGSVTEAFF. The gene calls are TRBV28 and TRBJ1-1; D gene uncertain. V was clipped by 7 bases and J by 5 bases, with 20 bases between them. CDR3 length equals 15 residues. Germline V gene data show CDR1 as MDHEN and CDR2 as SYDVKM.

The rearrangement joins TRBV28 to TRBJ1-1, with 10 bases fitting TRBD1. Germline CDR1 MDHEN, CDR2 SYDVKM. This CDR3 comprises 19 residues. V shed 5 bases and J 0 bases; nucleotides not matched to a gene: 15. The CDR3 loop reads CASSPPYLGQGLMNTEAFF. CDR3 nucleotides: TGTGCCAGCAGTCCTCCCTACCTGGGACAGGGGCTGATGAACACTGAAGCTTTCTTT.

The chain uses TRBV11-2 and TRBJ2-7, with unresolved D. V was clipped by 5 bases and J by 3 bases, with 11 bases between them. The CDR3 sequence is 13 residues long. Germline-derived CDR1 and CDR2 are SGHAT and FQNNGV. The CDR3 reads CASSQPEYYEQYF. The CDR3 nucleotides read TGTGCCAGCAGCCAGCCGGAGTACTACGAGCAGTACTTC.

The chain recombines TRBV10-3 with TRBJ2-1; TRBD2 might be the D (5 bases). This CDR3 comprises 15 residues. Trimming shortened V by 3 bases and J by 0 bases, and 9 bases separated the two germline ends. Germline CDR1 reads ENHRY; CDR2 reads SYGVKD. DNA for the CDR3: TGTGCCATCAGTGATTCGGGGAACTCCTACAATGAGCAGTTCTTC. It is translated as CAISDSGNSYNEQFF.

This chain links TRBV4-1 with TRBJ2-7; a weak D match, TRBD1 (6 bases). The CDR3 sequence is 14 residues long. The germline V and J ends were trimmed by 3 bases and 4 bases, with 13 bases remaining between them. From germline, CDR1 is MGHRA and CDR2 YSYEKL. The CDR3, as DNA: TGCGCCAGCAGCCAGGAGGTGGACAGTTACGAGCAGTACTTC. Translating it yields CASSQEVDSYEQYF.

The J gene is TRBJ2-7, the V gene TRBV11-3, with a possible D match to TRBD2 (5 bases). V lost 5 bases and J 1 base, leaving 9 bases between the germline ends. Germline V gives CDR1 SGHNT, CDR2 YENEEA. The CDR3 extends over 13 amino acids. CDR3 in amino acids: CASSPEGSYEQYF. Here the CDR3 DNA reads TGTGCCAGCAGCCCAGAGGGATCCTACGAGCAGTACTTC.

This chain links TRBV27 with TRBJ2-7; 7 positions agree with TRBD2. Germline V gene data show CDR1 as MNHEY and CDR2 as SMNVEV (reference sequence). This CDR3 has 14 residues. J lost 3 bases, V lost 5 bases, and 7 bases had no gene match. CDR3 sequence: CASSNRDYLYEQYF. In nucleotides, the CDR3 is TGTGCCAGCAGTAACCGGGACTACCTCTACGAGCAGTACTTC.

The chain joins TRBV21-1 to TRBJ1-2; the listed D gene, TRBD1, was not tested against the DNA. TRBV21-1 is designated a pseudogene. This CDR3 region has 17 residues. CDR3 coding DNA: TGTGCCAGCAGCAAAGTGGACCGGCCCGGTAGGGGCTATGGCTACACCTTC. Protein: CASSKVDRPGRGYGYTF.

The gene calls are TRBV11-2 and TRBJ2-1; TRBD1 matches at 12 bases. The V segment lost 5 bases and the J segment 9 bases; nucleotides outside the gene matches: 11. CDR1 SGHAT and CDR2 FQNNGV come from the germline V gene. The CDR3 covers 16 residues. The CDR3 sequence: CASSPRDRGRFTEQFF. The CDR3 DNA is TGTGCCAGCAGCCCCCGGGACAGGGGGCGATTCACTGAGCAGTTCTTC.

This clone was observed once. The chain combines TRBV7-9 with TRBJ2-5; 9 bases agree with TRBD1. The ends lost 4 bases at V and 5 bases at J; junction bases unmatched: 8. This CDR3 has 15 residues. The germline gives CDR1 SEHNR, CDR2 FQNEAQ (reference sequence). The chain's CDR3 is CASSSPGTGMETQYF. The CDR3 bases are TGTGCCAGCAGCTCCCCCGGGACAGGGATGGAGACCCAGTACTTC.

This chain connects TRBV6-6 to TRBJ1-2; D not resolved. The germline V gene has CDR1 MNHNY and CDR2 SVGAGI (reference sequence). The CDR3 spans 12 residues. Deletions cut 5 bases from V and 6 bases from J, with 10 bases between. CDR3 sequence: CASSGYRDGYTF. The CDR3 bases are TGTGCCAGCAGTGGCTACCGGGATGGCTACACCTTC.

V usage is TRBV14 and J usage is TRBJ2-7; tentatively, D is TRBD1 (5 bases). This CDR3 is 12 amino acids long. Germline V CDR1 and CDR2: SGHDN, FVKESK. V lost 4 bases, J lost 3 bases, and 7 bases lay in between. The DNA for the CDR3 is TGTGCCAGCAGCCCAGGGTACTACGAGCAGTACTTC. Its translation: CASSPGYYEQYF. Variable domain in full (rest from reference TRBV14 and TRBJ2-7): EAGVTQFPSHSVIEKGQTVTLRCDPISGHDNLYWYRRVMGKEIKFLLHFVKESKQDESGMPNNRFLAERTGGTYSTLKVQPAELEDSGVYFCASSPGYYEQYFGPGTRLTVT.

V is TRBV7-9 and J is TRBJ2-1; 9 bases fit TRBD2. The V gene end was trimmed by 3 bases and the J gene end by 0 bases; junction bases not matched to a gene: 3. The CDR3 totals 16 residues. Germline assignment: CDR1 SEHNR and CDR2 FQNEAQ (reference sequence). CDR3 sequence reads: CASSFLGLASYNEQFF. The CDR3 nucleotides are TGTGCCAGCAGCTTCCTGGGACTAGCCTCCTACAATGAGCAGTTCTTC.